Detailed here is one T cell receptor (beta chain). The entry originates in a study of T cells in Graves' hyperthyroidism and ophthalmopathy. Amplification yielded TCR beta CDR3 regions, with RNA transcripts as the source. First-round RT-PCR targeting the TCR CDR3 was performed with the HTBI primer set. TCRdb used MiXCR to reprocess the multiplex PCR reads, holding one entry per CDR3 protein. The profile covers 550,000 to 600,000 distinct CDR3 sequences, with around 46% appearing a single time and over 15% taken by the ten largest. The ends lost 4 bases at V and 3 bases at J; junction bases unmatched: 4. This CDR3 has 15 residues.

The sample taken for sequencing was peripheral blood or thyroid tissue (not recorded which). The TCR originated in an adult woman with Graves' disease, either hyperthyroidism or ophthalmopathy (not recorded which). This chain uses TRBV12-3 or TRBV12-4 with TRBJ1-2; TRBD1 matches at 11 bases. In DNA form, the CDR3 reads TGTGCCAGCAGTTCCGGACAGGGGGCTGACTATGGCTACACCTTC. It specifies CASSSGQGADYGYTF.